The 10 T cell receptor beta chains below were found in one sample sequenced in a study of CD8 T cells in Susac syndrome. A quantity of about 0.45 to 1 ug RNA underwent reverse transcription using random hexamers. TCRdb re-analysed the immunoSEQ multiplex PCR reads in MiXCR, keeping a single row per CDR3 protein. This sample has about 200,000 distinct CDR3 sequences, with more than 90% found just once. Sequencing was performed on CD4+ T cells from PBMCs. Receptors originate from a human donor with multiple sclerosis.

This chain uses TRBV6-5 with TRBJ1-5; 8 positions agree with TRBD1. CDR3 length equals 14 residues. With V trimmed by 6 bases and J by 5 bases, 6 bases remained unmatched. In germline, CDR1 is MNHEY, CDR2 SVGAGI. The CDR3 loop reads CASSLRDRHQPQHF. The CDR3 DNA reads TGTGCCAGCAGCCTCCGGGACAGGCATCAGCCCCAGCATTTT.

The chain links TRBV7-9 to TRBJ1-2; D might be TRBD1 (5 bases). This CDR3 spans 12 amino acids. From germline, CDR1 is SEHNR and CDR2 FQNEAQ (reference sequence). The V gene lost 3 bases and the J gene lost 5 bases, with 7 bases spanning the gap. The DNA for the CDR3 is TGTGCCAGCAGCTTGAGACAGTATGGCTACACCTTC. Its protein product is CASSLRQYGYTF.

The chain has TRBV5-4 and TRBJ1-1; D not certain. Trimming stripped 4 bases from V and 0 bases from J, with 7 bases between. CDR1 and CDR2 (germline): SGHNT, YYREEE (reference sequence). The CDR3 is 13 amino acids. CDR3 region: CASSDAMNTEAFF. DNA of the CDR3: TGTGCCAGCAGCGACGCAATGAACACTGAAGCTTTCTTT.

The J gene is TRBJ1-2, the V gene TRBV14; no firm D call. Germline CDR1 is SGHDN and CDR2 is FVKESK. The V end lost 4 bases, the J end lost 3 bases, and 9 bases lay between the germline ends. The CDR3 consists of 13 residues. CDR3 DNA sequence: TGTGCCAGCAGCCCTGGGTTCGACTATGGCTACACCTTC. Translated: CASSPGFDYGYTF.

The CDR3 here is CSVDPAGGANEQFF. CDR3 coding DNA: TGCAGCGTTGATCCAGCGGGAGGGGCCAATGAGCAGTTCTTC. V is TRBV29-1 and J is TRBJ2-1; 10 bases fit TRBD2. This CDR3 has 14 amino acids. V lost 3 bases, J lost 6 bases, and 5 bases stayed unmatched. Per germline, CDR1 SQVTM and CDR2 ANQGSEA.

The chain recombines TRBV3-1 with TRBJ2-3; the match to TRBD1 covers 9 bases. The V gene end was trimmed by 1 base and the J gene end by 9 bases; junction bases not matched to a gene: 14. Germline CDR1 LGHDT, CDR2 YNNKEL (reference sequence). This CDR3 has 17 amino acids. This chain's CDR3 is CASSQAGTGSQVRTQYF. CDR3 bases: TGTGCCAGCAGCCAAGCCGGGACAGGGAGTCAGGTGAGGACGCAGTATTTT.

The V and J genes are TRBV20-1 and TRBJ1-4; TRBD1 is a possible D gene (6 bases). With 6 bases removed from V and 8 bases from J, the gap between germline ends came to 16 bases. Germline V gene sequence: CDR1 DFQATT, CDR2 SNEGSKA (reference sequence). The CDR3 spans 13 residues. CDR3 bases: TGCAGTGCGCCCCCCAGGGGAAAAGAAAAACTGTTTTTT. Translated, it gives CSAPPRGKEKLFF.

This clonotype occurred once. This chain uses TRBV30 with TRBJ1-1, with no clear D. Germline CDR1 GTSNPN, CDR2 SVGIG (reference sequence). Trimming stripped 2 bases from V and 5 bases from J, with 9 bases between. This CDR3 comprises 12 residues. The CDR3 spells CAWSNLGTEAFF. The CDR3, as DNA: TGTGCCTGGAGTAACCTGGGGACTGAAGCTTTCTTT.

This chain links TRBV12-3 or TRBV12-4 with TRBJ1-6; D perhaps matches TRBD1 (5 bases). V shed 3 bases and J shed 6 bases, with 9 bases lying between them. The CDR3 has 14 amino acids. The CDR3 DNA is TGTGCCAGCAGTTTGTTCGACAGTAATTCACCCCTCCACTTT. It codes for CASSLFDSNSPLHF.

This clonotype was seen just once. The V call is TRBV6-6, the J call TRBJ2-1; 9 nucleotides line up with TRBD2. The CDR3 covers 14 residues. CDR1 and CDR2 from the germline V gene are MNHNY and SVGAGI (reference sequence). V gave up 2 bases and J gave up 9 bases; unmatched junction bases: 5. CDR3 in DNA: TGTGCCAGCAGTTACATGACTAGCGGACCTGAGCAGTTCTTC. Amino acid sequence: CASSYMTSGPEQFF.